Reported below is one T cell receptor beta chain. The data were produced by immunoSEQ multiplex PCR, yet TCRdb's version contains in-frame clones alone and is incomplete. The table records under 300,000 clones, roughly 89% of them present only once. CDR3 size: 14 residues. V was clipped by 4 bases and J by 6 bases; unmatched bases: 7. Germline V CDR1 and CDR2: SGHRS, YFSETQ. This entry is derived from a study of blood T cell repertoires in COVID-19. On the study more broadly: Researchers got acute and convalescent COVID-19 samples from the United States, Italy and Spain.

The specimen was PBMCs or T cells enriched from blood (not recorded which). The source is a woman aged 60-75 years who had recovered from COVID-19. The V call is TRBV5-1, the J call TRBJ2-4; 7 bases line up with TRBD1. The CDR3 loop reads CASSMGQPRNIQYF. In nucleotides, the CDR3 is TGCGCCAGCAGCATGGGACAGCCGCGAAACATTCAGTACTTC.